These 29 T cell receptor beta chains were all obtained from the same sample, sequenced in a study of control samples from healthy donors and cancer patients. Measured with immunoSEQ multiplex PCR; TCRdb has only the in-frame clones, and not every one. Among around 150,000 clones listed, around 86% were seen once. Sequencing used blood. The origin of the receptors is a man aged 25-45 years in good health.

This chain uses TRBV24-1 with TRBJ2-5, with 13 nucleotides matching TRBD2. The CDR3 length is 16 residues. Germline values: CDR1 KGHDR, CDR2 SFDVKD. Unmatched junction bases numbered 5, after V lost 3 bases and J lost 5 bases. This CDR3 reads CATSDGTSGGAETQYF. CDR3 DNA: TGTGCCACCAGTGATGGCACTAGCGGGGGGGCGGAGACCCAGTACTTC.

This rearrangement joins TRBV4-2 to TRBJ1-5; 8 bases are a match to TRBD1. CDR1 is LGHNA, CDR2 YNFKEQ, per germline. This CDR3 region has 17 residues. V lost 3 bases, J lost 4 bases, and 11 bases stayed unmatched. CDR3 protein: CASSQAEGQGANQPQHF. The CDR3 DNA sequence: TGTGCCAGCAGCCAGGCGGAAGGCCAGGGGGCGAATCAGCCCCAGCATTTT.

This clone was seen just once. The chain couples TRBV3-1 (or the pseudogene TRBV3-2) to TRBJ2-7; D uncertain. Germline V gene sequence: CDR1 LGHDT, CDR2 YNNKEL (reference sequence). The V end was cut by 2 bases, the J end by 4 bases, with 21 bases between. The CDR3 has 17 amino acids. This chain's CDR3 is CASSQKALQKYSYEQYF. Here the CDR3 DNA reads TGTGCCAGCAGCCAAAAGGCGTTACAGAAGTATTCATACGAGCAGTACTTC.

This clone has a handful of counts. The CDR3 DNA is TGTGCCAGCAGCTTGGACAGGGGTTTCACAGATACGCAGTATTTT. This codes for CASSLDRGFTDTQYF. The chain employs TRBV5-4 and TRBJ2-3; TRBD1 matches at 7 bases. Germline trimming cut 0 bases from V and 2 bases from J; bases unmatched to any gene: 3. Germline V gene lookup returns CDR1 SGHNT and CDR2 YYREEE (reference sequence). The CDR3 loop spans 15 amino acids.

The chain links TRBV11-3 to TRBJ2-2; 12 bases fit TRBD2. CDR1 and CDR2 (germline): SGHNT, YENEEA. V trimming: 4 bases; J trimming: 7 bases; junction bases outside the gene matches: 13. This CDR3 contains 18 residues. CDR3 protein: CASSSSLAGGVGGGELFF. The CDR3 nucleotides are TGTGCCAGCAGCTCTTCACTAGCGGGAGGCGTAGGAGGCGGGGAGCTGTTTTTT.

The rearrangement links TRBV21-1 to TRBJ1-2. TRBV21-1 is an annotated pseudogene. The CDR3 runs 13 residues. CDR3 DNA: TGTGCCAGCAGCAAAGGAACGGCGGATGGCTACACCTTC. Residues: CASSKGTADGYTF.

The CDR3: CSVQGQPNSVYGYTF. The CDR3 nucleotides are TGCAGCGTTCAGGGACAGCCGAACTCCGTCTATGGCTACACCTTC. V is TRBV29-1 and J is TRBJ1-2, with 7 bases identical to TRBD1. The trim removed 5 bases at V and 4 bases at J, leaving 13 bases unmatched. Germline assignment: CDR1 SQVTM and CDR2 ANQGSEA. This CDR3 region has 15 residues.

The chain uses TRBV2 and TRBJ1-1; D unclear. The CDR3 is made up of 15 amino acids. The V end lost 5 bases, the J end lost 0 bases, and 13 bases lay between the germline ends. Per germline, CDR1 SNHLY and CDR2 FYNNEI. For the CDR3, the DNA is TGTGCCAGCAGTTCCTCGGACGATTTGAACACTGAAGCTTTCTTT. It translates to CASSSSDDLNTEAFF.

This sequence joins TRBV9 and TRBJ2-6; D might be TRBD1 (6 bases). CDR1 SGDLS and CDR2 YYNGEE come from the germline V gene. CDR3 length equals 16 residues. The V end was cut by 0 bases, the J end by 1 base, with 8 bases between. DNA for the CDR3: TGTGCCAGCAGCGTAGAAAGGGGGTCTGGGGCCAACGTCCTGACTTTC. Protein sequence: CASSVERGSGANVLTF.

This clone was observed a single time. This rearrangement joins TRBV6-7 to TRBJ2-6; D remains unclear. TRBV6-7 is an ORF for which the function is uncertain. CDR3 size: 11 residues. V lost 7 bases, J lost 2 bases, and 0 bases lay in between. As DNA, the CDR3 is TGTGCCAGCACTGGGGCCAACGTCCTGACTTTC. It encodes CASTGANVLTF.

This clone appeared a single time. Possible read error: a much larger clone is one base away. J is TRBJ1-2 and V is TRBV12-3 or TRBV12-4; no reliable D call. The germline V and J ends were trimmed by 0 bases and 1 base, with 0 bases remaining between them. The CDR3 totals 12 residues. CDR3 loop: CASSLANYGYTF. CDR3 sequence (DNA): TGTGCCAGCAGTTTAGCTAACTATGGCTACACCTTC.

The chain employs TRBV5-6 and TRBJ2-5; D may be TRBD2 (5 bases). This CDR3 is built from 14 residues. Trimming left V 2 bases short and J 5 bases short, with 13 bases between. Germline V gene data show CDR1 as SGHDT and CDR2 as YYEEEE. CDR3 nucleotides: TGTGCCAGCAGCTTCGGGGTTCGGCAGGAGACCCAGTACTTC. Its translation: CASSFGVRQETQYF.

This chain connects TRBV27 to TRBJ2-7; D is perhaps TRBD1 (6 bases). Trimming shortened V by 4 bases and J by 2 bases, and 15 bases separated the two germline ends. The V gene's germline CDR1 is MNHEY and CDR2 SMNVEV (reference sequence). This CDR3 is 15 amino acids long. The chain's CDR3 is CASSSQGTAAYEQYF. The CDR3, as DNA: TGTGCCAGCAGTTCCCAGGGGACCGCCGCCTACGAGCAGTACTTC.

This sequence joins TRBV18 and TRBJ2-7, with TRBD1 as a possible D gene (5 bases). V was pared by 6 bases and J by 0 bases, with 12 bases between. This CDR3 is 14 amino acids long. Germline V gene sequence: CDR1 KGHSH, CDR2 LQKENI. CDR3 protein: CASSTGSFSYEQYF. The CDR3 region has the DNA TGTGCCAGCTCCACAGGATCGTTCTCCTACGAGCAGTACTTC. The complete variable domain, with remaining parts taken from reference TRBV18 and TRBJ2-7, reads NAGVMQNPRHLVRRRGQEARLRCSPMKGHSHVYWYRQLPEEGLKFMVYLQKENIIDESGMPKERFSAEFPKEGPSILRIQQVVRGDSAAYFCASSTGSFSYEQYFGPGTRLTVT.

This clone was found once. This chain connects TRBV5-6 to TRBJ2-7, with TRBD2 as a possible D gene (6 bases). V lost 4 bases and J lost 3, with 14 bases in between. The CDR3 spans 14 residues. Germline assignment: CDR1 SGHDT and CDR2 YYEEEE. The CDR3 DNA reads as TGTGCCAGCAGCCTGGGACTGGAGATCTACGAGCAGTACTTC. This translates into CASSLGLEIYEQYF.

The V and J genes are TRBV9 and TRBJ2-1; D remains ambiguous. V shed 7 bases and J shed 6 bases, with 14 bases lying between them. Germline CDR1 is SGDLS and CDR2 is YYNGEE. The CDR3 extends over 13 amino acids. CDR3 sequence reads: CASSRGSVNEQFF. The CDR3 coding sequence is TGTGCCAGCTCCCGAGGAAGCGTCAATGAGCAGTTCTTC.

The rearrangement joins TRBV11-2 to TRBJ2-4; 8 nucleotides match TRBD2. The CDR3 runs to 16 residues. The germline V gene has CDR1 SGHAT and CDR2 FQNNGV. After removal of 0 bases from V and 9 bases from J, the junction contained 10 bases not matched to a gene. CDR3 loop: CASSLDWTGGRGIQYF. CDR3 bases: TGTGCCAGCAGCTTAGATTGGACGGGGGGGCGAGGCATTCAGTACTTC.

The chain is built from TRBV5-1 and TRBJ2-7; 12 positions match TRBD2. Germline CDR1 is SGHRS and CDR2 is YFSETQ. The V segment lost 2 bases and the J segment 5 bases; nucleotides outside the gene matches: 8. This CDR3 is 16 amino acids long. CDR3 region: CASSFETSGSIHEQYF. For the CDR3, the DNA is TGCGCCAGCAGCTTCGAGACTAGCGGGAGTATCCACGAGCAGTACTTC.

The V and J genes are TRBV24-1 and TRBJ1-2; 7 nucleotides match TRBD1. Germline CDR1 reads KGHDR; CDR2 reads SFDVKD. The CDR3 sequence is 16 residues long. After removal of 0 bases from V and 5 bases from J, the junction contained 8 bases not matched to a gene. The CDR3 sequence: CATSDLLPTGIYGYTF. The CDR3 DNA is TGTGCCACCAGTGATTTGCTCCCGACAGGGATATATGGCTACACCTTC.

The V and J genes are TRBV6-5 and TRBJ1-3; D call uncertain. Germline V gene lookup returns CDR1 MNHEY and CDR2 SVGAGI. The CDR3 covers 15 residues. V was trimmed by 2 bases and J by 5 bases, leaving 13 bases between them. CDR3 nucleotides: TGTGCCAGCAGTTACCGTGGAGGGTCCAGAAACACCATATATTTT. It specifies CASSYRGGSRNTIYF.

This clone was detected only a few times. This chain links TRBV6-4 with TRBJ1-1, with D possibly matching TRBD1 (5 bases). Per the germline V gene, CDR1 is MRHNA and CDR2 is SNTAGT. This CDR3 comprises 14 residues. The V and J ends lost 7 bases and 4 bases respectively, with 16 bases between them. The CDR3 spells CASTPGPGGTEAFF. As DNA, the CDR3 is TGTGCCAGCACACCGGGTCCGGGGGGCACTGAAGCTTTCTTT.

This chain links TRBV5-4 with TRBJ2-3; 8 bases match TRBD2. This CDR3 has 16 amino acids. V shed 3 bases and J 0 bases; nucleotides not matched to a gene: 6. Germline values: CDR1 SGHNT, CDR2 YYREEE (reference sequence). CDR3 sequence reads: CASSSLGGASTDTQYF. CDR3 nucleotide sequence: TGTGCCAGCAGCTCTCTCGGGGGGGCGAGCACAGATACGCAGTATTTT.

The chain recombines TRBV18 with TRBJ2-2; 7 nucleotides agree with TRBD1. V gave up 4 bases and J gave up 0 bases; unmatched junction bases: 5. This CDR3 has 16 residues. Germline CDR1 is KGHSH and CDR2 is LQKENI. Written as DNA, the CDR3 is TGTGCCAGCTCACGATGGGGACAGACGAACACCGGGGAGCTGTTTTTT. Its protein product is CASSRWGQTNTGELFF.

This clone was seen a single time. This rearrangement joins TRBV6-1 to TRBJ1-6; 8 bases align to TRBD1. The CDR3 sequence is 15 residues long. Germline trimming cut 1 base from V and 10 bases from J; bases unmatched to any gene: 6. Germline V gives CDR1 MNHNS, CDR2 SASEGT. CDR3 loop: CASSEVGQAQSPLHF. The CDR3 region has the DNA TGTGCCAGCAGTGAAGTGGGACAGGCCCAATCACCCCTCCACTTT.

The chain recombines TRBV15 with TRBJ2-1; tentatively, D is TRBD1 or TRBD2 (7 bases each). The CDR3 totals 16 residues. Trimming pared 1 base from V and 5 bases from J, leaving 15 bases between. The germline V gene encodes CDR1 LNHNV and CDR2 YYDKDF (reference sequence). The CDR3 nucleotides read TGTGCCACCAGCAGAGGGGAGGGACAGCTTAACAATGAGCAGTTCTTC. Its translation: CATSRGEGQLNNEQFF.

The chain links TRBV2 to TRBJ2-3, with D possibly matching TRBD2 (7 bases). The CDR3 spans 16 residues. CDR1 and CDR2 from the germline V gene are SNHLY and FYNNEI. Trimming removed 6 bases at V and 2 bases at J, with 18 bases between. This chain's CDR3 is CASSGGRGGNTDTQYF. The CDR3 region has the DNA TGTGCCAGCAGCGGGGGGCGGGGCGGGAACACAGATACGCAGTATTTT. The full variable domain, its missing parts supplied by reference TRBV2 and TRBJ2-3, is EPEVTQTPSHQVTQMGQEVILRCVPISNHLYFYWYRQILGQKVEFLVSFYNNEISEKSEIFDDQFSVERPDGSNFTLKIRSTKLEDSAMYFCASSGGRGGNTDTQYFGPGTRLTVL.

The rearrangement uses TRBV11-2 and TRBJ2-7; perhaps D is TRBD1 or TRBD2 (5 bases each). Trimming shortened V by 1 base and J by 2 bases, and 15 bases separated the two germline ends. Germline loops: CDR1 SGHAT, CDR2 FQNNGV. The CDR3 covers 16 residues. CDR3 in amino acids: CASSLASGTGPYEQYF. The DNA for the CDR3 is TGTGCCAGCAGCTTAGCTTCCGGGACGGGTCCCTACGAGCAGTACTTC.

This clone was seen once. V usage is TRBV6-2 or TRBV6-3 and J usage is TRBJ1-2; no reliable D call. The V gene lost 3 bases and the J gene lost 5 bases, with 4 bases spanning the gap. The germline V gene encodes CDR1 MNHEY and CDR2 SVGEGT. The length of the CDR3 is 11 residues. CDR3 residues: CASSYGYGYTF. CDR3 sequence (DNA): TGTGCCAGCAGTTATGGATATGGCTACACCTTC.

CDR3 nucleotide sequence: TGTGCCAGCAGCTTGGTAGGCGGAGCGGTGGACTACGAGCAGTACTTC. Amino acids: CASSLVGGAVDYEQYF. This sequence joins TRBV5-6 and TRBJ2-7; possible D gene TRBD2, 5 bases. With 0 bases removed from V and 3 bases from J, the gap between germline ends came to 16 bases. The germline V gene encodes CDR1 SGHDT and CDR2 YYEEEE. This CDR3 has 16 amino acids.